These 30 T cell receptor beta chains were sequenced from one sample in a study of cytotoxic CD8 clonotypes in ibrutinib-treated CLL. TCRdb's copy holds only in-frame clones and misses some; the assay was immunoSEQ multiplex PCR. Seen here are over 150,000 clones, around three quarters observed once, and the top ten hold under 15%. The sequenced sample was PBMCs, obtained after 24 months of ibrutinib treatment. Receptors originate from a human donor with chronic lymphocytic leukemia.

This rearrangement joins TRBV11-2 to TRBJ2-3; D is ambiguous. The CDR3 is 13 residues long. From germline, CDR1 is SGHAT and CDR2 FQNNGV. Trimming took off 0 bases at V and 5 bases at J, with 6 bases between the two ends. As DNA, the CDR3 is TGTGCCAGCAGCTTAGATCGGGTAGATACGCAGTATTTT. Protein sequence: CASSLDRVDTQYF.

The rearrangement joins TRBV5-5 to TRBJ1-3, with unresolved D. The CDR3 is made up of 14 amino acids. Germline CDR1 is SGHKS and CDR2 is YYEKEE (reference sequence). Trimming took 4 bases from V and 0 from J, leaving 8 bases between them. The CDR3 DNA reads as TGTGCCAGCAGCACCGGGAACTCTGGAAACACCATATATTTT. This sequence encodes CASSTGNSGNTIYF. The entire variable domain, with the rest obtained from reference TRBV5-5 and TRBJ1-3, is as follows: DAGVTQSPTHLIKTRGQQVTLRCSPISGHKSVSWYQQVLGQGPQFIFQYYEKEERGRGNFPDRFSARQFPNYSSELNVNALLLGDSALYLCASSTGNSGNTIYFGEGSWLTVV.

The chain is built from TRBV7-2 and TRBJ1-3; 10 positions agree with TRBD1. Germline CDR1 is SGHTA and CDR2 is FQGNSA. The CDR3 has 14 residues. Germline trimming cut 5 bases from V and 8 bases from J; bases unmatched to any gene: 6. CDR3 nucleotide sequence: TGTGCCAGCAGCCCGGGACAGGGGAGGGACACCATATATTTT. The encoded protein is CASSPGQGRDTIYF.

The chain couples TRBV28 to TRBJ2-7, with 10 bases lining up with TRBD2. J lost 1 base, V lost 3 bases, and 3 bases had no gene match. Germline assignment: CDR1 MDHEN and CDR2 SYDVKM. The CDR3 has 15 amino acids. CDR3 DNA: TGTGCCAGCAGTTTTGAGCGGGAGGGTTCCTACGAGCAGTACTTC. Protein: CASSFEREGSYEQYF. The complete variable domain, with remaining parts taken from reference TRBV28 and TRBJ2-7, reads DVKVTQSSRYLVKRTGEKVFLECVQDMDHENMFWYRQDPGLGLRLIYFSYDVKMKEKGDIPEGYSVSREKKERFSLILESASTNQTSMYLCASSFEREGSYEQYFGPGTRLTVT.

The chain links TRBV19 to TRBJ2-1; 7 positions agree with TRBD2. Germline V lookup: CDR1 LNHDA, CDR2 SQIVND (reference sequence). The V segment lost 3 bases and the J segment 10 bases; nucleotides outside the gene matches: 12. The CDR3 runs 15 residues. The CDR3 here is CASSILASGLGEQFF. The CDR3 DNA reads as TGTGCCAGTAGTATTTTGGCTAGCGGCCTAGGGGAGCAGTTCTTC.

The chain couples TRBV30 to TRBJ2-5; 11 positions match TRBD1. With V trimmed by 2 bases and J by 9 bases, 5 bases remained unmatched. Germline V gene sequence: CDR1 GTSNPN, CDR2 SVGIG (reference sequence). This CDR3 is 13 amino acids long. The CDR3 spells CAWSPGQGVAQYF. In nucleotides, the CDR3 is TGTGCCTGGAGTCCGGGACAGGGGGTGGCCCAGTACTTC. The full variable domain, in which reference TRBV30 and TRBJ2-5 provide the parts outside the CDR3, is SQTIHQWPATLVQPVGSPLSLECTVEGTSNPNLYWYRQAAGRGLQLLFYSVGIGQISSEVPQNLSASRPQDRQFILSSKKLLLSDSGFYLCAWSPGQGVAQYFGPGTRLLVL.

The CDR3 here is CASSSTLLGDYEQYF. CDR3 nucleotides: TGCGCCAGCAGCTCCACCCTACTGGGGGACTACGAGCAGTACTTC. This chain links TRBV5-1 with TRBJ2-7, with D perhaps assigned TRBD1 or TRBD2 (5 bases each). Germline V gene lookup returns CDR1 SGHRS and CDR2 YFSETQ. The V end was cut by 3 bases, the J end by 3 bases, with 16 bases between. This CDR3 has 15 amino acids. The full variable domain, in which reference TRBV5-1 and TRBJ2-7 provide the parts outside the CDR3, is KAGVTQTPRYLIKTRGQQVTLSCSPISGHRSVSWYQQTPGQGLQFLFEYFSETQRNKGNFPGRFSGRQFSNSRSEMNVSTLELGDSALYLCASSSTLLGDYEQYFGPGTRLTVT.

Written as DNA, the CDR3 is TGTGCCAGCAGCGTAGCTACGGGGGGGCTCGAGACCCAGTACTTC. Amino acid sequence: CASSVATGGLETQYF. The genes are TRBV9 and TRBJ2-5; 8 nucleotides agree with TRBD2. CDR3 length equals 15 residues. Germline CDR1 reads SGDLS; CDR2 reads YYNGEE. The V and J ends lost 0 bases and 5 bases, in that order; junction bases with no gene match: 6. Variable domain in full (rest from reference TRBV9 and TRBJ2-5): DSGVTQTPKHLITATGQRVTLRCSPRSGDLSVYWYQQSLDQGLQFLIQYYNGEERAKGNILERFSAQQFPDLHSELNLSSLELGDSALYFCASSVATGGLETQYFGPGTRLLVL.

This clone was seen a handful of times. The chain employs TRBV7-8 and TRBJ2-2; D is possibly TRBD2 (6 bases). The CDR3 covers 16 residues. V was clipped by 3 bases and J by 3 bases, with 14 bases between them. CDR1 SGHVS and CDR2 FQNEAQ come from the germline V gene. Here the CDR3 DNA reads TGTGCCAGCAGCTTCTTGGGGGGAGGCGACACCGGGGAGCTGTTTTTT. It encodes CASSFLGGGDTGELFF.

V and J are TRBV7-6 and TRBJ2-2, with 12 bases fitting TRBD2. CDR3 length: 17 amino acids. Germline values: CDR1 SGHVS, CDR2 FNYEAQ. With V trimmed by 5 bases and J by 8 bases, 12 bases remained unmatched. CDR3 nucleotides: TGTGCCAGCAGCGTACAAACTAGCGGGAGGACGAGGGGGGAGCTGTTTTTT. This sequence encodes CASSVQTSGRTRGELFF. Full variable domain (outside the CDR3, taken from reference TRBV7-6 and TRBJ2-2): GAGVSQSPRYKVTKRGQDVALRCDPISGHVSLYWYRQALGQGPEFLTYFNYEAQQDKSGLPNDRFSAERPEGSISTLTIQRTEQRDSAMYRCASSVQTSGRTRGELFFGEGSRLTVL.

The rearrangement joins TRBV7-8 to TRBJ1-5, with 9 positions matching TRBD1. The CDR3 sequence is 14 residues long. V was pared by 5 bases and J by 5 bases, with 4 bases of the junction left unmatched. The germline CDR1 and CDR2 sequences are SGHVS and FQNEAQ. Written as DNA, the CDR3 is TGTGCCAGCAGCCTGGGACAGGGTTATCAGCCCCAGCATTTT. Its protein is CASSLGQGYQPQHF.

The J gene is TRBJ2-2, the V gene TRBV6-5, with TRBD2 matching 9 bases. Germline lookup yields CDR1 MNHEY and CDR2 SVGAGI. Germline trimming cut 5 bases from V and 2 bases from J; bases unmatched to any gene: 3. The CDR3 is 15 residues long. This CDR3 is CASSQTSGNTGELFF. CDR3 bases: TGTGCCAGCAGTCAGACTAGCGGAAACACCGGGGAGCTGTTTTTT.

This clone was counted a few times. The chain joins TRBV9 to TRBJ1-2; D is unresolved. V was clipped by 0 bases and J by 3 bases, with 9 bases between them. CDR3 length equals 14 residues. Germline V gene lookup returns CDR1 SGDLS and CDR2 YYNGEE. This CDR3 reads CASSVDAGYYGYTF. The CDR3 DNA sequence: TGTGCCAGCAGCGTAGATGCAGGATACTATGGCTACACCTTC.

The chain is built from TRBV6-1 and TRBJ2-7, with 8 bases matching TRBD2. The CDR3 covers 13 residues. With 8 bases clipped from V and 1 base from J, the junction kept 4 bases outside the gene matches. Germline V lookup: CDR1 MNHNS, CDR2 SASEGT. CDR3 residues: CASQSGSSYEQYF. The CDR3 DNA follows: TGTGCCAGCCAAAGCGGGAGTTCCTACGAGCAGTACTTC.

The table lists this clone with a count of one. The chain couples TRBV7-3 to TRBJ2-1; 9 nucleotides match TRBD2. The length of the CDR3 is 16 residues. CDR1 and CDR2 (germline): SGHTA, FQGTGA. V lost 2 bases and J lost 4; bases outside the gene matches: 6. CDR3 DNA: TGTGCCAGCAGCTTAGACGGACTAGCGAGATACAATGAGCAGTTCTTC. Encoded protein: CASSLDGLARYNEQFF. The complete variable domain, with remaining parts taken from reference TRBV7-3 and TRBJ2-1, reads GAGVSQTPSNKVTEKGKYVELRCDPISGHTALYWYRQSLGQGPEFLIYFQGTGAADDSGLPNDRFFAVRPEGSVSTLKIQRTERGDSAVYLCASSLDGLARYNEQFFGPGTRLTVL.

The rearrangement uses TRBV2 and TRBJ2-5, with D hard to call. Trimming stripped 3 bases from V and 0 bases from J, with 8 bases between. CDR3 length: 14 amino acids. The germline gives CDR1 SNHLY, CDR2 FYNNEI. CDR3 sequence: CASSDPANQETQYF. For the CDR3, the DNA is TGTGCCAGCAGTGACCCGGCCAACCAAGAGACCCAGTACTTC.

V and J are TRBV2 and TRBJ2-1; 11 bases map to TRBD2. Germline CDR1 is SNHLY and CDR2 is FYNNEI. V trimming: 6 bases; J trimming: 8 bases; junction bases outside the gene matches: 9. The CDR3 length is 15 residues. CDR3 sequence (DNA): TGTGCCAGCAGCCAACTAGCGGGAGCTGTCGATGAGCAGTTCTTC. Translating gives CASSQLAGAVDEQFF.

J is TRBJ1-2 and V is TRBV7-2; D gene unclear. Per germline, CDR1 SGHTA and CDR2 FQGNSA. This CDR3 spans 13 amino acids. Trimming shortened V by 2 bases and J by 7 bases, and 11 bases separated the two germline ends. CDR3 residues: CASSLSGLLGYTF. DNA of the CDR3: TGTGCCAGCAGCTTATCAGGACTTCTTGGCTACACCTTC.

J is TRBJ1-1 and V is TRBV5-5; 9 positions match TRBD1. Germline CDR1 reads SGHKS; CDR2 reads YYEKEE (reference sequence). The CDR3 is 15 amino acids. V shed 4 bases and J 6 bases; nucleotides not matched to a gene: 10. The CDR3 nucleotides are TGTGCCAGCAGCCTACAACTACAGGGGGCAGCTGAAGCTTTCTTT. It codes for CASSLQLQGAAEAFF.

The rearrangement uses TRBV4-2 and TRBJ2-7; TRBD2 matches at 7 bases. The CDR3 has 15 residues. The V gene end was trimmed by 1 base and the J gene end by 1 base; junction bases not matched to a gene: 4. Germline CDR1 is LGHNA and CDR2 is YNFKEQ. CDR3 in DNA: TGTGCCAGCAGCCAAGGGGCTAGCGGTTCCTACGAGCAGTACTTC. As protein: CASSQGASGSYEQYF.

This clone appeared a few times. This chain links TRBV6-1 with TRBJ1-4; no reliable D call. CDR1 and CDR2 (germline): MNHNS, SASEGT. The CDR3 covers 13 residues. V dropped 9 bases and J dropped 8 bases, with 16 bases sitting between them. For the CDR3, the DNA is TGTGCCAGTTGGGTTTGGGGAATGGAAAAACTGTTTTTT. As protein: CASWVWGMEKLFF.

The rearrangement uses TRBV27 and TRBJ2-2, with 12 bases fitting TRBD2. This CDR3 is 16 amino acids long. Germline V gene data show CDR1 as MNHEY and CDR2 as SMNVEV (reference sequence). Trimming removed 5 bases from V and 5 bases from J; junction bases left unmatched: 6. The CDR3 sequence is CASSKTSGSVTGELFF. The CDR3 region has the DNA TGTGCCAGCAGTAAGACTAGCGGGAGCGTTACCGGGGAGCTGTTTTTT.

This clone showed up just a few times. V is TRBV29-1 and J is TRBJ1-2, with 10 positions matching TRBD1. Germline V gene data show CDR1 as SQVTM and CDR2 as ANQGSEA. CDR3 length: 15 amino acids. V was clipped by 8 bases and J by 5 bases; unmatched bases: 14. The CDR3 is CSTLNERTGGYGYTF. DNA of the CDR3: TGCAGCACCTTGAATGAAAGGACAGGGGGATATGGCTACACCTTC.

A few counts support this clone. CDR3 residues: CASSIPPRGQPQHF. The CDR3 DNA reads TGTGCCAGTAGTATCCCTCCCAGGGGACAGCCCCAGCATTTT. The chain joins TRBV19 to TRBJ1-5; possible D gene TRBD1, 6 bases. This CDR3 has 14 amino acids. V lost 3 bases and J lost 7, with 13 bases in between. Germline-derived CDR1 and CDR2 are LNHDA and SQIVND (reference sequence).

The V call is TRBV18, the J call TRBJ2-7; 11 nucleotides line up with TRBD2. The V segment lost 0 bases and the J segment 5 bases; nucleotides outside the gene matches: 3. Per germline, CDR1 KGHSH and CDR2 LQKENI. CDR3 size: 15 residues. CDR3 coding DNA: TGTGCCAGCTCACCACCGCTAGCGGGAGGAGACGAGCAGTACTTC. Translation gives CASSPPLAGGDEQYF.

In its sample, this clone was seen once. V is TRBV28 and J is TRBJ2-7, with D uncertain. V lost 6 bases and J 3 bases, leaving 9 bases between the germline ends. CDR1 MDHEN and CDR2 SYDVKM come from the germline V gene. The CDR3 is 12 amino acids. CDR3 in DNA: TGTGCCAGCAGCCGCCGTGTCTACGAGCAGTACTTC. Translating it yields CASSRRVYEQYF.

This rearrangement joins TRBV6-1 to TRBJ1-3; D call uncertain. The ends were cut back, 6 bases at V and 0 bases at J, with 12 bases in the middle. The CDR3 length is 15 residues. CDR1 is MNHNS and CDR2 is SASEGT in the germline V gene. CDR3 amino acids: CASREAKDSGNTIYF. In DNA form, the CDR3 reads TGTGCCAGCAGGGAGGCTAAGGACTCTGGAAACACCATATATTTT.

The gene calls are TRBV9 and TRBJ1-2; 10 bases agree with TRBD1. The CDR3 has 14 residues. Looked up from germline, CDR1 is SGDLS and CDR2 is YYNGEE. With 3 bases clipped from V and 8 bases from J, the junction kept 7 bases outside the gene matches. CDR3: CASSARDRGLGYTF. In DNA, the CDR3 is TGTGCCAGCAGCGCCCGAGACAGGGGGCTCGGCTACACCTTC.

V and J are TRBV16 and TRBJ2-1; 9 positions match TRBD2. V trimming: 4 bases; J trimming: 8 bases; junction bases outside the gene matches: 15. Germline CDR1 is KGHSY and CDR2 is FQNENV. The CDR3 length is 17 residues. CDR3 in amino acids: CASSRIPIGTSFDEQFF. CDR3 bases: TGTGCCAGCAGCCGAATTCCTATAGGGACTAGCTTTGATGAGCAGTTCTTC.

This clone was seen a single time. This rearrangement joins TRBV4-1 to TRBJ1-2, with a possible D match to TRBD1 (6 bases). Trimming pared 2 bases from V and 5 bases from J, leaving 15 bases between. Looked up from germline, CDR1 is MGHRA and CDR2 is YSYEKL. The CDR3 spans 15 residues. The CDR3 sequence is CASSQNRVPRYGYTF. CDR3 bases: TGCGCCAGCAGCCAAAACAGGGTTCCTAGGTATGGCTACACCTTC.